The 24 T cell receptor beta chains presented below share a single source sample, sequenced in a study of blood T cells in healthy people across ages. Using a J-beta primer mix together with a sample-barcoded 5' primer, a second PCR was run for about 6 to 12 cycles. TCRdb processed the 5' RACE reads anew with MiXCR; each CDR3 protein has one entry. In the table there are approximately 820,000 distinct CDR3 sequences, approximately 44% of which are singletons. Sequencing was done on a sample of blood. These receptors were taken from a man aged 60-69 years in good health.

This chain links TRBV2 with TRBJ2-5; 10 bases match TRBD1. Germline V CDR1 and CDR2: SNHLY, FYNNEI. After removal of 4 bases from V and 11 bases from J, the junction contained 13 bases not matched to a gene. The CDR3 loop spans 15 amino acids. The CDR3 spells CASSVDRGAGNEQYF. The CDR3 DNA reads as TGTGCCAGCAGTGTGGACAGGGGGGCTGGCAATGAGCAGTACTTC.

The rearrangement joins TRBV6-2 or TRBV6-3 to TRBJ1-1; 7 positions agree with TRBD1. After removal of 10 bases from V and 1 base from J, the junction contained 12 bases not matched to a gene. This CDR3 spans 15 amino acids. Germline V lookup: CDR1 MNHEY, CDR2 SVGEGT. CDR3 nucleotide sequence: TGTGCCACCACGAGCGAGGGGACAGAGAACACTGAAGCTTTCTTT. It is translated as CATTSEGTENTEAFF.

This chain joins TRBV27 and TRBJ2-7; D might be TRBD2 (6 bases). The CDR3 consists of 15 residues. The germline gives CDR1 MNHEY, CDR2 SMNVEV (reference sequence). The V gene lost 5 bases and the J gene lost 1 base, with 15 bases spanning the gap. The CDR3 spells CASSPTPGLSYEQYF. CDR3 bases: TGTGCCAGCAGTCCGACTCCGGGACTTTCCTACGAGCAGTACTTC.

This chain connects TRBV6-6 to TRBJ1-4, with TRBD1 matching 7 bases. The CDR3 length is 15 residues. J lost 5 bases, V lost 6 bases, and 9 bases had no gene match. Germline CDR1 is MNHNY and CDR2 is SVGAGI (reference sequence). CDR3 sequence reads: CASSLQQGWNEKLFF. The CDR3 coding sequence is TGTGCCAGCAGCCTTCAACAGGGGTGGAATGAAAAACTGTTTTTT.

The V gene is TRBV4-3, the J gene TRBJ1-6; no clear D. The ends were cut back, 4 bases at V and 7 bases at J, with 11 bases in the middle. Germline V gene data show CDR1 as LGHNA and CDR2 as YSLEER. The CDR3 extends over 14 amino acids. This chain's CDR3 is CASSRQERNSPLHF. The CDR3 DNA reads as TGCGCCAGCAGCCGCCAGGAAAGAAATTCACCCCTCCACTTT.

This clonotype was seen a few times. The chain couples TRBV7-2 to TRBJ2-7; either TRBD1 or TRBD2 may supply D (5 bases each). The germline gives CDR1 SGHTA, CDR2 FQGNSA. The ends were cut back, 1 base at V and 0 bases at J, with 19 bases in the middle. There are 18 residues in the CDR3. CDR3 bases: TGTGCCAGCAGCTTAGGTGGGGGTCCTTGGGGGAACTCCTACGAGCAGTACTTC. It is translated as CASSLGGGPWGNSYEQYF.

V gene TRBV25-1 combines with J gene TRBJ1-4; D is unresolved. The CDR3 runs to 12 residues. Germline CDR1 and CDR2: MGHDK and SYGVNS. V lost 3 bases and J 8 bases, leaving 7 bases between the germline ends. Written as DNA, the CDR3 is TGTGCCAGCAGTGATCCAAGCGAAAAACTGTTTTTT. Translated: CASSDPSEKLFF.

The chain is built from TRBV20-1 and TRBJ1-6; 8 bases line up with TRBD1. The CDR3 has 15 amino acids. V was clipped by 0 bases and J by 7 bases; unmatched bases: 5. Per germline, CDR1 DFQATT and CDR2 SNEGSKA (reference sequence). The CDR3 coding sequence is TGCAGTGCTAGAGATTTCGACAGGGGAAATTCACCCCTCCACTTT. Translated: CSARDFDRGNSPLHF.

This chain joins TRBV28 and TRBJ2-7; D unclear. This CDR3 has 14 amino acids. CDR1 is MDHEN, CDR2 SYDVKM, per germline. Written as DNA, the CDR3 is TGTGCATACAGCTCAGGAGAGACCATACGAGAGCAGTACTTC. Translation: CAYSSGETIREQYF.

The chain joins TRBV20-1 to TRBJ2-5, with 9 bases that match TRBD2. CDR3 length: 15 amino acids. Per germline, CDR1 DFQATT and CDR2 SNEGSKA (reference sequence). After removal of 6 bases from V and 1 base from J, the junction contained 9 bases not matched to a gene. This chain's CDR3 is CSAKIPAGGQETQYF. DNA for the CDR3: TGCAGTGCGAAAATACCAGCGGGGGGCCAAGAGACCCAGTACTTC.

CDR3 sequence: CASSYSRTGGYNEQFF. The DNA of the CDR3 is TGTGCCAGCAGTTACTCGAGGACAGGGGGCTACAATGAGCAGTTCTTC. The chain uses TRBV6-2 or TRBV6-3 and TRBJ2-1; 10 bases are shared with TRBD1. Trimming removed 0 bases from V and 3 bases from J; junction bases left unmatched: 2. Germline CDR1 reads MNHEY; CDR2 reads SVGEGT. This CDR3 region has 16 residues.

J is TRBJ2-1 and V is TRBV25-1; possible D gene TRBD2, 6 bases. The CDR3 extends over 16 amino acids. Trimming left V 5 bases short and J 4 bases short, with 18 bases between. CDR1 MGHDK and CDR2 SYGVNS come from the germline V gene. The CDR3 loop reads CASSPYLGGTYNEQFF. Here the CDR3 DNA reads TGTGCCAGCAGTCCATATCTCGGCGGGACTTACAATGAGCAGTTCTTC.

CDR3 protein: CASSLAAGWTGGINEQYF. In DNA form, the CDR3 reads TGTGCCAGCAGCTTAGCGGCGGGTTGGACAGGGGGCATTAACGAGCAGTACTTC. The rearrangement uses TRBV11-3 and TRBJ2-7; 11 nucleotides match TRBD1. Germline-derived CDR1 and CDR2 are SGHNT and YENEEA. The CDR3 totals 18 residues. With 1 base clipped from V and 5 bases from J, the junction kept 13 bases outside the gene matches. Together with reference TRBV11-3 and TRBJ2-7, the CDR3 gives the full variable domain: EAGVVQSPRYKIIEKKQPVAFWCNPISGHNTLYWYLQNLGQGPELLIRYENEEAVDDSQLPKDRFSAERLKGVDSTLKIQPAELGDSAVYLCASSLAAGWTGGINEQYFGPGTRLTVT.

The rearrangement uses TRBV6-1 and TRBJ1-2; possibly TRBD1 for D (5 bases). The ends were cut back, 8 bases at V and 0 bases at J, with 10 bases in the middle. Per germline, CDR1 MNHNS and CDR2 SASEGT. This CDR3 has 13 residues. The CDR3 DNA follows: TGTGCCAGCGGGAGACAGACTAACTATGGCTACACCTTC. Protein sequence: CASGRQTNYGYTF.

The chain employs TRBV18 and TRBJ2-5; tentative D call: TRBD1 (6 bases). Germline values: CDR1 KGHSH, CDR2 LQKENI. The CDR3 loop spans 13 amino acids. V lost 3 bases, J lost 5 bases, and 10 bases lay in between. The CDR3, as DNA: TGTGCCAGCTCACCCGAGGGGGTGGAGACCCAGTACTTC. It specifies CASSPEGVETQYF.

The chain couples TRBV29-1 to TRBJ2-5, with D possibly TRBD2 on 5 matching bases. The V end was cut by 4 bases, the J end by 6 bases, with 9 bases between. The CDR3 length is 11 residues. Germline CDR1 reads SQVTM; CDR2 reads ANQGSEA. The CDR3 coding sequence is TGCAGCGTTGCACGGGAACAGACCCAGTACTTC. Encoded protein: CSVAREQTQYF.

This clonotype was seen at least ten times. The genes are TRBV29-1 and TRBJ2-7; 10 bases map to TRBD1. CDR3 length: 12 amino acids. V gave up 7 bases and J gave up 3 bases; unmatched junction bases: 3. CDR1 and CDR2 from the germline V gene are SQVTM and ANQGSEA. The CDR3 sequence: CSGGTGDYEQYF. The CDR3 DNA reads as TGCAGCGGTGGGACAGGGGACTACGAGCAGTACTTC.

The chain employs TRBV19 and TRBJ1-4; D is undetermined. Germline CDR1 and CDR2: LNHDA and SQIVND (reference sequence). The V gene lost 4 bases and the J gene lost 7 bases, with 10 bases spanning the gap. This CDR3 contains 13 residues. This CDR3 reads CASSRGFGEKLFF. In nucleotides, the CDR3 is TGTGCCAGTAGTAGGGGATTCGGTGAAAAACTGTTTTTT.

The genes are TRBV7-2 and TRBJ2-5; TRBD2 matches at 7 bases. V was pared by 4 bases and J by 6 bases, with 11 bases of the junction left unmatched. This CDR3 is 15 amino acids long. Germline V CDR1 and CDR2: SGHTA, FQGNSA. The CDR3 bases are TGTGCCAGCAGCTCAAGGATCCACAGCGGGAAGACCCAGTACTTC. Its protein product is CASSSRIHSGKTQYF.

The chain is built from TRBV5-6 and TRBJ2-7; 7 nucleotides line up with TRBD1. This CDR3 has 14 amino acids. The J segment lost 3 bases and the V segment lost 4 bases, leaving 7 bases of the junction unmatched. The V gene's germline CDR1 is SGHDT and CDR2 YYEEEE. DNA for the CDR3: TGTGCCAGCAGCCCGGATACAGGGGTCTACGAGCAGTACTTC. The encoded protein is CASSPDTGVYEQYF.

J is TRBJ1-2 and V is TRBV6-1; TRBD1 matches at 9 bases. CDR1 is MNHNS, CDR2 SASEGT, per germline. There are 13 residues in the CDR3. This CDR3 is CTTPGTGKYSYTF. DNA for the CDR3: TGTACCACCCCCGGGACAGGGAAGTATAGCTACACCTTC.

The chain has TRBV7-2 and TRBJ2-3; D not resolved. V lost 2 bases and J 4 bases, leaving 10 bases between the germline ends. The germline gives CDR1 SGHTA, CDR2 FQGNSA. The CDR3 spans 14 residues. CDR3 bases: TGTGCCAGCAGCTTAAATCATGCCTCAGATACGCAGTATTTT. Its protein is CASSLNHASDTQYF.

The CDR3 here is CASSESSWETQYF. CDR3 bases: TGTGCCAGCAGTGAAAGCAGCTGGGAGACCCAGTACTTC. V is TRBV2 and J is TRBJ2-7; D remains unclear. The J call may be wrong; the DNA end is better matched by TRBJ2-5. Germline loops: CDR1 SNHLY, CDR2 FYNNEI. The CDR3 has 13 amino acids.

The chain joins TRBV4-3 to TRBJ1-4; D unresolved. The CDR3 loop spans 16 amino acids. CDR1 and CDR2 (germline): LGHNA, YSLEER. The V end was cut by 0 bases, the J end by 5 bases, with 13 bases between. CDR3 DNA sequence: TGCGCCAGCAGCCAAGAGGTGCAGCCAATAAATGAAAAACTGTTTTTT. Protein product: CASSQEVQPINEKLFF.